A single TCR beta chain is shown here with its context. Its antigen is still unknown. These data originate in a study of T cell responses to AZD1222 COVID-19 vaccine. The CDR3 sequence is 16 residues long. Trimming stripped 1 base from V and 1 base from J, with 12 bases between. Looked up from germline, CDR1 is LNHNV and CDR2 is YYDKDF (reference sequence). The assay was immunoSEQ multiplex PCR, and TCRdb's table has in-frame clones only and misses some. Among 70,000 or so clones listed, 88% were seen once. Study observations and caveats: There were mostly white British donors and more females than males, and clonal diversity was possibly underestimated.

The origin of this receptor is an adult in good health. The source was peripheral blood, collected on day 0 of AZD1222 vaccination. The rearrangement uses TRBV15 and TRBJ2-3, with TRBD2 as a possible D gene (6 bases). CDR3: CATSRGPGGGTDTQYF. The CDR3 bases are TGTGCCACCAGCAGAGGGCCAGGAGGGGGCACAGATACGCAGTATTTT.